A selection of T cell receptor beta chains follows, all from one sample in a study of blood T cell repertoires in COVID-19. Profiled with immunoSEQ multiplex PCR; TCRdb holds only in-frame clones, not every one. The data show some 200,000 clones, about 88% seen once. Sequencing used PBMCs or T cells enriched from blood (not recorded which). All receptors derive from a woman aged 25 to 39 who had recovered from COVID-19. The conserved cysteine and the conserved F or W are not part of the CDR3 here.

>TRBJ2-3|TRBV30
AWSPTSSWGTDTQY
>TRBJ1-1|TRBV12-5
ASGLAQGFEAF
>TRBJ1-1|TRBV6-2/TRBV6-3
ASSYTGTVEAF
>TRBJ2-5|TRBV7-9
ASSSRTVQETQY
>TRBJ1-2|TRBV6-5
ASSYSTAYV
>TRBJ2-1|TRBV9
ASSGIFPSGGLSYNEQF
>TRBJ2-7|TRBV7-3
ASSESGAGDEQY
>TRBJ2-7|TRBV5-5
ASSPRDTFYEQY
>TRBJ1-6|TRBV7-7
ASSLGLNSPLH
>TRBJ2-5|TRBV1
TSSQDRGLAWETQY
>TRBJ1-6|TRBV7-3
ASSLFSQSPLH
>TRBJ2-3|TRBV7-6
ASSLQTSGGATDTQY
>TRBJ2-3|TRBV3-1/TRBV3-2
ASSLTSVTDTQY
>TRBJ1-5|TRBV3-1/TRBV3-2
ASSQDWTGYQPQH
>TRBJ1-1|TRBV6-2/TRBV6-3
ASSYSPGTGVTEAF
>TRBJ2-2|TRBV27
ASRIGLYTGELF
>TRBJ2-4|TRBV5-4
ASSDFSGLAKNIQY
>TRBJ2-3|TRBV11-1
ASSPGLAGAADTQY
>TRBJ2-1|TRBV5-1
ASSLITDSSYNEQF
>TRBJ2-7|TRBV7-9
ASSFWRQGSYEQY
>TRBJ2-2|TRBV2
ASSHYLNTGELF
>TRBJ1-4|TRBV6-6
ASSYRDRGSDEKLF
>TRBJ2-2|TRBV7-6
ASSTSGSNTGELF
>TRBJ1-4|TRBV7-3
ASSLPTGWDEKLF
>TRBJ1-5|TRBV12-3/TRBV12-4
ASSLGQDQPQH
>TRBJ1-1|TRBV18
ASSPPSVENTEAF
>TRBJ1-2|TRBV19
ASRNVGTGSHYGYT
>TRBJ1-5|TRBV2
ASRDRGNQPQH
>TRBJ1-2|TRBV6-1
ASSERGGGAYGYT
>TRBJ1-6|TRBV19
ASTATGSPLH
>TRBJ1-1|TRBV11-1
ASSHSGQADTEAF
>TRBJ1-1|TRBV7-2
ASSESLRGATEAF
>TRBJ2-7|TRBV3-1/TRBV3-2
ASSQVEGSYEQY
>TRBJ2-1|TRBV9
ASSVGAGGIYNEQF
>TRBJ1-1|TRBV19
ASSTSLAVDTEAF
>TRBJ2-2|TRBV19
ASRMLTGTKNTGELF
>TRBJ1-4|TRBV4-1
ASSQGQGTNEKLF
>TRBJ1-4|TRBV27
ASSLVSNEKLF
>TRBJ2-1|TRBV5-1
ASSLASGGYNEQF
>TRBJ2-3|TRBV20-1
SARDGTGSWNTQY
>TRBJ1-5|TRBV7-6
ASSLETGYSNQPQH
>TRBJ2-5|TRBV30
ASDGTGGQETQY
>TRBJ2-7|TRBV5-1
ASSYSSSYEQY
>TRBJ2-1|TRBV10-3
AISEGLAGDNEQF
>TRBJ1-6|TRBV19
ASRDRDYNSPLH
>TRBJ1-2|TRBV6-5
ASSPGQGLGYT
>TRBJ1-6|TRBV19
ASTQTGEASPLH
>TRBJ1-1|TRBV5-1
ASSLNPAGGTEAF
>TRBJ1-5|TRBV15
ATSRDKTDYSNQPQH